The entry below describes one T cell receptor (beta chain). This CDR3 is also generated by other DNA sequences in the sample. The data are from a study of technical replicates of blood from several donors. The table came from immunoSEQ multiplex PCR; TCRdb's copy has only in-frame clones and leaves some out. The top ten hold 0.21% of the sample, which has more than 90,000 clones, under 96% seen once. Trimming shortened V by 2 bases and J by 4 bases, and 12 bases separated the two germline ends. CDR1 and CDR2 (germline): MNHEY, SMNVEV (reference sequence). CDR3 size: 15 residues. V gene TRBV27 combines with J gene TRBJ2-1, with TRBD2 as a possible D gene (6 bases). This clonotype originated in a human donor in good health. The sequenced sample was T cells isolated from PBMCs. Here the CDR3 DNA reads TGTGCCAGCAGTTTAGAGGGACTCCCATACAATGAGCAGTTCTTC. Translated: CASSLEGLPYNEQFF.